The sequence of this TCR beta chain was determined in a study of blood T cell repertoires in COVID-19. Study overall: The United States, Italy and Spain provided the acute and convalescent COVID-19 samples. The cDNA or gDNA used as material had been derived from T cells, B-cell-depleted T cells, or PBMCs.

In the original analysis: Nucleated cell number was recorded as an estimate derived from reference gene primer amplification. Using immunoSEQ multiplex PCR, the repertoire was profiled, and TCRdb retains in-frame clones only, with some absent. V, J and clone size are those of that table, while D and trimming were read from the DNA. The sample lists about 200,000 clones, about 81% occurring once. V shed 3 bases, J shed 6 bases, and the junction held 8 bases outside the gene matches. The CDR3 has 15 residues. Per the germline V gene, CDR1 is SGHRS and CDR2 is YFSETQ. Enrollment of patients from Seattle took place during active infection, with longitudinal follow-up.

This rearrangement joins TRBV5-1 to TRBJ2-1; 8 bases align to TRBD2. The receptor was derived from a woman of 80 years or more with COVID-19, enrolled during active disease. Input material: peripheral blood. CDR3 residues: CASSSGPGRANEQFF. The CDR3 nucleotides are TGCGCCAGCAGCTCAGGTCCCGGGAGGGCCAATGAGCAGTTCTTC.